The 14 T cell receptor beta chains given below trace back to one sample, sequenced in a study of blood T cell repertoires in COVID-19. This table comes from immunoSEQ multiplex PCR, and its TCRdb copy is limited to in-frame clones, with some not included. This table holds about 190,000 clones, roughly 87% found once. The specimen was peripheral blood. These receptors all come from a woman aged 40 to 55 with acute or convalescent COVID-19.

This clone was recorded a few times. V is TRBV5-1 and J is TRBJ2-1; D gene ambiguous. The CDR3 has 14 amino acids. Per germline, CDR1 SGHRS and CDR2 YFSETQ. V was cut by 0 bases and J by 2 bases, with 6 bases left in between. The chain's CDR3 is CASSLGEAYNEQFF. Here the CDR3 DNA reads TGCGCCAGCAGCTTGGGAGAGGCCTACAATGAGCAGTTCTTC.

The chain combines TRBV7-8 with TRBJ1-3; 9 nucleotides align to TRBD1. This CDR3 region has 14 residues. V dropped 5 bases and J dropped 4; count of bases not matched to a gene: 3. CDR1 and CDR2 (germline): SGHVS, FQNEAQ. CDR3: CASSVGTGGNTIYF. The DNA for the CDR3 is TGTGCCAGCAGCGTAGGGACAGGGGGAAACACCATATATTTT.

The V call is TRBV11-2, the J call TRBJ1-4; the D gene is possibly TRBD1 (6 bases). Per the germline V gene, CDR1 is SGHAT and CDR2 is FQNNGV. The CDR3 has 16 residues. V was pared by 1 base and J by 7 bases, with 16 bases between. The CDR3 spells CASSLVVTGVGEKLFF. The CDR3 DNA reads as TGTGCCAGCAGCTTAGTGGTGACAGGAGTCGGTGAAAAACTGTTTTTT.

The V call is TRBV5-1, the J call TRBJ2-1; weak D call: TRBD2 (6 bases). Deletions cut 4 bases from V and 8 bases from J, with 16 bases between. This CDR3 region has 14 residues. Germline loops: CDR1 SGHRS, CDR2 YFSETQ. In DNA form, the CDR3 reads TGCGCCAGCAGCCCCTTGTCGAGGGAGGATGAGCAGTTCTTC. Translating it yields CASSPLSREDEQFF. Variable domain in full (rest from reference TRBV5-1 and TRBJ2-1): KAGVTQTPRYLIKTRGQQVTLSCSPISGHRSVSWYQQTPGQGLQFLFEYFSETQRNKGNFPGRFSGRQFSNSRSEMNVSTLELGDSALYLCASSPLSREDEQFFGPGTRLTVL.

The chain combines TRBV5-1 with TRBJ1-6; D ambiguous. This CDR3 region has 14 residues. Germline V gene data show CDR1 as SGHRS and CDR2 as YFSETQ. Trimming stripped 0 bases from V and 10 bases from J, with 11 bases between. The CDR3 DNA is TGCGCCAGCAGCTTGGAGTACGGAGGATCACCCCTCCACTTT. Protein product: CASSLEYGGSPLHF.

The chain is built from TRBV12-3 or TRBV12-4 and TRBJ2-5, with D possibly matching TRBD1 (5 bases). V gave up 5 bases and J gave up 3 bases, with 7 bases separating them. This CDR3 contains 12 residues. The CDR3, as DNA: TGTGCCAGCAGTCCACAGGAAGAGACCCAGTACTTC. Residues: CASSPQEETQYF.

Comments on this clone: One junction end does not reproduce the germline sequence, and a read error may be involved. This sequence joins TRBV16 and TRBJ2-6; a possible D gene is TRBD1 (6 bases). CDR3 length: 14 amino acids. Germline CDR1 KGHSY, CDR2 FQNENV. The CDR3 loop is CASSQSAGVNVLTF. CDR3 nucleotides: TGTGCCAGCAGCCAATCAGCAGGGGTCAACGTCCTGACTTTC.

The V gene is TRBV7-2, the J gene TRBJ2-1; 8 nucleotides align to TRBD1. Germline V gene lookup returns CDR1 SGHTA and CDR2 FQGNSA. Trimming cost V 4 bases and J 0 bases; bases outside gene matches: 8. The CDR3 loop spans 17 amino acids. This CDR3 is CASSSRPTGVSYNEQFF. The CDR3 DNA sequence: TGTGCCAGCAGCTCCCGCCCGACAGGGGTCTCCTACAATGAGCAGTTCTTC. Drawing the rest from reference TRBV7-2 and TRBJ2-1, the complete variable domain is GAGVSQSPSNKVTEKGKDVELRCDPISGHTALYWYRQSLGQGLEFLIYFQGNSAPDKSGLPSDRFSAERTGGSVSTLTIQRTQQEDSAVYLCASSSRPTGVSYNEQFFGPGTRLTVL.

V is TRBV6-5 and J is TRBJ1-1; the D gene is possibly TRBD1 (5 bases). The CDR3 totals 14 residues. Trimming removed 2 bases from V and 5 bases from J, with 12 bases in between. CDR1 is MNHEY and CDR2 is SVGAGI in the germline V gene. The CDR3 DNA follows: TGTGCCAGCAGTTACAGGGCAGGGCGGACTGAAGCTTTCTTT. Amino acids: CASSYRAGRTEAFF.

The chain recombines TRBV11-2 with TRBJ2-3; the D gene is possibly TRBD1 (6 bases). Germline values: CDR1 SGHAT, CDR2 FQNNGV. The CDR3 covers 15 residues. Trimming shortened V by 3 bases and J by 3 bases, and 13 bases separated the two germline ends. CDR3 sequence (DNA): TGTGCCAGCAGCTTGGGGGCCCTGGGAACAGATACGCAGTATTTT. This encodes CASSLGALGTDTQYF.

This clone was seen a few times. V gene TRBV30 combines with J gene TRBJ1-2; maybe TRBD1 (5 bases). The length of the CDR3 is 16 residues. CDR1 is GTSNPN, CDR2 SVGIG, per germline (reference sequence). V was clipped by 3 bases and J by 4 bases, with 21 bases between them. The CDR3, as DNA: TGTGCCTGGAGGGGAGGGAGCAGGGCAGTGTCCTATGGCTACACCTTC. Translation gives CAWRGGSRAVSYGYTF.

CDR3 nucleotide sequence: TGTGCCAGCAGCCAAGAAGGGGGACTAGCGGCAAATGAGCAGTTCTTC. Translation gives CASSQEGGLAANEQFF. The chain links TRBV4-2 to TRBJ2-1; 11 positions match TRBD2. Trimming removed 0 bases from V and 7 bases from J; junction bases left unmatched: 5. The CDR3 runs 16 residues. Germline V lookup: CDR1 LGHNA, CDR2 YNFKEQ.

This clone was detected a few times. The rearrangement joins TRBV5-1 to TRBJ2-1; 7 nucleotides line up with TRBD2. The CDR3 consists of 15 residues. Germline values: CDR1 SGHRS, CDR2 YFSETQ. V lost 1 base to trimming and J lost 9 bases; unmatched junction nucleotides: 10. CDR3 amino acids: CASSLSGEGLGEQFF. As DNA, the CDR3 is TGCGCCAGCAGCTTGTCGGGGGAGGGCCTTGGTGAGCAGTTCTTC.

The genes are TRBV5-1 and TRBJ1-1; possible D gene TRBD1, 6 bases. The germline CDR1 and CDR2 sequences are SGHRS and YFSETQ. Trimming removed 4 bases from V and 3 bases from J, with 13 bases in between. This CDR3 contains 14 residues. CDR3 nucleotides: TGCGCCAGCAGCGCCAGGGGTTATGACACTGAAGCTTTCTTT. Its protein is CASSARGYDTEAFF.